The next 7 T cell receptor beta chains were all read from a single sample in a study of cytomegalovirus exposure and HLA in healthy donors. The PCR had 60 Vbeta and 13 Jbeta primers. Clones were sequenced by immunoSEQ multiplex PCR, and TCRdb holds only the in-frame ones, with some missing. This table holds tens of thousands of clones, over 80% found once. Material for sequencing was PBMCs. The receptors were sampled from a man under 40 in good health and CMV-seronegative.

The DNA of the CDR3 is TGCGCCAGCAGCCGGACAGGCATCTATGGCTACACCTTC. Translated, it gives CASSRTGIYGYTF. This chain uses TRBV10-1 with TRBJ1-2; 7 bases map to TRBD1. The germline V gene encodes CDR1 WNHNN and CDR2 SYGVQD (reference sequence). CDR3 length equals 13 residues. With V trimmed by 6 bases and J by 4 bases, 5 bases remained unmatched.

The rearrangement links TRBV9 to TRBJ2-7; tentatively, D is TRBD1 (7 bases). CDR3 length equals 15 residues. V lost 7 bases and J lost 0, with 17 bases in between. The germline V gene has CDR1 SGDLS and CDR2 YYNGEE. CDR3 sequence: CASGPGGTASYEQYF. The CDR3 region has the DNA TGTGCCAGCGGCCCCGGAGGGACAGCCTCCTACGAGCAGTACTTC.

J is TRBJ2-2 and V is TRBV10-3; 14 bases agree with TRBD2. Unmatched junction bases numbered 3, after V lost 4 bases and J lost 2 bases. There are 17 residues in the CDR3. The germline V gene has CDR1 ENHRY and CDR2 SYGVKD. The CDR3 DNA reads as TGTGCCATCAGTGGGACTAGCGGGGGGTTTAACACCGGGGAGCTGTTTTTT. As protein: CAISGTSGGFNTGELFF.

The V and J genes are TRBV7-9 and TRBJ1-4; D gene unclear. This CDR3 comprises 14 residues. V was clipped by 8 bases and J by 0 bases, with 10 bases between them. Germline values: CDR1 SEHNR, CDR2 FQNEAQ (reference sequence). The CDR3 DNA reads as TGTGCCAGCGGTGAGGTCGCAACTAATGAAAAACTGTTTTTT. Its protein product is CASGEVATNEKLFF. Based on the CDR3 plus reference TRBV7-9 and TRBJ1-4, the full variable domain is DTGVSQNPRHKITKRGQNVTFRCDPISEHNRLYWYRQTLGQGPEFLTYFQNEAQLEKSRLLSDRFSAERPKGSFSTLEIQRTEQGDSAMYLCASGEVATNEKLFFGSGTQLSVL.

The rearrangement joins TRBV5-1 to TRBJ2-1, with a weak D call TRBD2 (5 bases). From germline, CDR1 is SGHRS and CDR2 YFSETQ. Trimming stripped 2 bases from V and 10 bases from J, with 16 bases between. This CDR3 spans 14 amino acids. The CDR3 loop is CASSFGGIDQEQFF. The CDR3 DNA sequence: TGCGCCAGCAGCTTCGGAGGAATCGATCAGGAGCAGTTCTTC.

This chain joins TRBV27 and TRBJ2-7; no definite D call. CDR3 length: 15 amino acids. Germline loops: CDR1 MNHEY, CDR2 SMNVEV (reference sequence). V lost 1 base to trimming and J lost 4 bases, with 14 bases between them. Here the CDR3 DNA reads TGTGCCAGCAGTTTATACCGGTCTTCCGATTACGAGCAGTACTTC. Its translation: CASSLYRSSDYEQYF.

The rearrangement joins TRBV7-6 to TRBJ2-7; weak D call: TRBD1 (5 bases). Deletions cut 1 base from V and 0 bases from J, with 10 bases between. The CDR3 sequence is 15 residues long. Germline V gene lookup returns CDR1 SGHVS and CDR2 FNYEAQ. The DNA of the CDR3 is TGTGCCAGCAGCTTAGGAGACAGATTCTCCTACGAGCAGTACTTC. Translation gives CASSLGDRFSYEQYF.